The source of this TCR beta chain is a study of blood T cell repertoires in COVID-19. In the study overall: Italy, Spain and the United States were the sources of the convalescent and acute COVID-19 samples. Nucleic acid was either cDNA or gDNA, and it came from T cells, B-cell-depleted T cells, or PBMCs.

Authors' analysis steps: The authors estimated nucleated cell counts from reference gene primer amplification. TCRdb's table, derived via immunoSEQ multiplex PCR, lists solely in-frame clones and lacks some. From that table come the V and J calls and clone size; the DNA was used to work out D and trimming. The sample yields over 40,000 clones, 75% to 85% seen once. A single count supports this clone. This CDR3 is 16 amino acids long. Germline CDR1 LNHDA, CDR2 SQIVND (reference sequence). Trimming removed 5 bases from V and 5 bases from J; junction bases left unmatched: 12. The sequenced sample was peripheral blood. The clonotype comes from a human donor in a cohort sampled during active COVID-19. The rearrangement joins TRBV19 to TRBJ2-3; 8 bases align to TRBD2. In nucleotides, the CDR3 is TGTGCCAGTAGTGTCGGGGGGGACCTCCCCCAAGATACGCAGTATTTT. Protein product: CASSVGGDLPQDTQYF.